This TCR beta chain emerged from a study of cytomegalovirus exposure and HLA in healthy donors (dated by TCRdb to 2016 to 2017). For context, the study as a whole: An earlier analysis of some 600 of the donors reported roughly 300 Gb of sequence data and around 110 million unique TCR beta sequences obtained from approximately 180 million T cells. HLA typing covered class I and class II loci at four-digit resolution. In addition to the first cohort of 666 subjects, a separate validation cohort of some 120 different subjects was used. The genetic ancestry cluster associated with self-reported Caucasian donors included approximately 85% of the approximately 410 genotyped donors. Typing coverage differed by locus: A, B, C, DRB1 and DQB1 were typed in about 629-640 donors, DQA1 in 500 to 550, DPA1 in 600 to 610, and DPB1 in 472. The later analysis used no new phenotypic data to find candidate immune exposures, relying instead on TCR beta sequences and their occurrence across donors. In an earlier analysis of 500 to 650 of the donors, high-throughput TCR beta sequencing was used to judge whether each TCR beta V gene segment behaved as functional or pseudogenic. All discovery cohort repertoires had been generated using a single sequencing platform. A later analysis re-analyzed previously published TCR beta repertoires from approximately 700 donors and added high-resolution HLA genotyping to study TCR occurrence patterns. The study was designed to test whether signatures of past pathogen exposure could be identified by cataloging public T cell receptors. To predict cytomegalovirus infection status, the study combined high-throughput TCR immunosequencing, statistical association of individual TCRs with disease status, and machine learning. A later genetic analysis took genome-wide SNP genotypes for about 65% of the roughly 670 donors and used that subset as a discovery cohort. The T cell repertoires of 666 subjects were profiled by immunosequencing and related to cytomegalovirus serostatus. On average, around 230,000 unique TCR beta nucleotide sequences were sequenced per donor among roughly 430 genotyped donors of the cohort, with 15% to 20% of those sequences being non-productive. Approximately 310 gigabases of sequencing data and approximately 85 million unique TCR sequences were included in an early release covering several hundred HLA-typed donors. Several DR-DQ haplotypes were treated as single units for association and clustering because of strong linkage in the cohort. Donor age, sex, ethnicity and CMV serostatus were compiled alongside the repertoire data. What the study reported, not specific to this receptor: The classifier was reported to diagnose cytomegalovirus status with high specificity and sensitivity in both the original and validation cohorts. The sequencing pipeline was judged likely to have produced a cluster of highly shared sequence variants as a technical artifact. In the study, 150 to 200 TCR beta chains were listed as associated with cytomegalovirus. In this cohort, only TCR beta chains were sequenced, and detectable features were limited by the absence of alpha or paired-chain data. HLA typing was unavailable for some donors at each locus, so association tests used only the typed subset. A later genetic analysis reported fewer N-insertions in productive TCRs among donors in an Asian-associated ancestry cluster than the roughly 700-donor mean. Most CMV-associated TCR beta chains appeared to be HLA-restricted in a later analysis, and the HLA associations seemed to be driven largely by CMV exposure. Several of the top co-occurrence clusters appeared to be linked to parvovirus B19, influenza, CMV and Epstein-Barr virus, according to a later analysis. For the cohort, immune exposure information was limited to CMV serostatus. Assigning TCR associations to individual alleles was difficult when HLA alleles, especially DR and DQ, strongly co-occurred. A further reported finding was that TCR beta sequences accurately predicted the HLA-A and HLA-B alleles for most subjects in the first cohort. A later analysis associated 15,000 or so TCR beta sequences with specific HLA alleles at a false discovery rate of 0.05. The authors suggested that the approach could potentially be generalized to other disease states and immunological phenotypes. Presence/absence analyses assumed roughly uniform sequencing depth across donors, an assumption that may not hold. An association between a missense DCLRE1C variant and V-gene and J-gene trimming of TCR beta chains was found in a later genetic analysis and replicated in an independent cohort. In a later analysis, the rate of TCR association differed among HLA loci, with DRB1 alleles having the most associated TCRs and HLA-C alleles having the fewest. In a later analysis, HLA-associated TCR beta chains were found to be more clonally expanded and to have lower generation probabilities than equally common non-associated chains. In an earlier analysis of some 550 of the donors, most TCR beta V segments were observed in productive rearrangements about 90% or about 30% of the time, broadly matching IMGT annotations. About 17 rarely observed V segments, including chromosome 9 orphons, were excluded from the earlier analysis of a few hundred of the donors because counts were too low. Correlated functional status among segregating V segments might reflect linkage disequilibrium, but an unknown experimental factor could not be ruled out. Some IMGT-functional V segments, including TRBV6-2 and TRBV6-3, could not be distinguished by the 87-base-pair reads and were therefore excluded. In vitro tests confirmed that a few of the cytomegalovirus-associated TCR beta chains recognize cytomegalovirus antigens. Across donors, most TCR sequences were observed very rarely, whereas some public TCRs were present in many individuals.

The cohort consisted of 650 to 850 healthy bone marrow donors. At the time of sampling, all cohort members were nominally healthy, though unrecorded immune exposures were likely present. The donor was CMV seropositive and was included in the group of 250 to 350 seropositive cohort members. A peripheral blood sample was collected from each donor, and TCR beta sequencing was performed on peripheral blood mononuclear cells. The Qiagen DNeasy Blood Extraction Kit was used to extract genomic DNA from the blood cell samples. To prepare the library, the immunoSEQ multiplex PCR assay was applied. For the multiplex PCR, a mixture combining 60 forward primers for TCR Vbeta segments and 13 reverse primers for TCR Jbeta segments was used. Amplification of the CDR3 region of rearranged TCR beta genes was performed with a multiplex PCR assay on genomic DNA. The Illumina HiSeq System was used to sequence the amplified TCR beta libraries as 87-base-pair reads. Regarding the original processing steps: A later analysis counted about 80 million unique TCR beta chains across the 690 or so repertoires, and 9.5 million to 11 million of these chains were shared by at least two donors. Raw reads were error-corrected and collapsed into unique sequences by a nearest-neighbor algorithm in which closely related sequences were merged to remove PCR and sequencing errors. CDR3 sequences were aligned to IMGT reference sequences to assign V, D and J gene segments. For a sequence to be retained, a match of at least six nucleotides was required to both a V gene segment and a J gene segment. Rearrangements were called productive when the CDR3 lacked stop codons and stayed in frame with V and J; all others were non-productive. CDR3 was defined by IMGT convention, running from the second conserved V-encoded cysteine to the conserved J-encoded phenylalanine. The earlier analysis of about 530 of the donors excluded any sequence lacking an unambiguous match to a single V gene segment. In an earlier analysis of several hundred of the donors, V segments were called functional above 56.7% productive rearrangements and were called segregating when the between-donor standard deviation exceeded 5%. To diagnose cytomegalovirus status from the catalog of TCR beta chain sequences, a statistical classification framework was built. V and J gene assignment, in a later analysis, came from comparing TCR nucleotide sequences with IMGT/GENE-DB human TR gene sequences. In a later analysis, CDR3 sequences and most-parsimonious VDJ recombination scenarios were assigned using the TCRdist pipeline. In a later analysis, each TCR beta chain was defined by its CDR3 amino acid sequence together with its V-gene family, and reads without a unique V-gene family were excluded. In a later analysis, fewer than 600 highly shared, low-generation-probability nucleotide sequences were removed to address suspected cross-contamination and a sequencing artifact. In a later analysis, a clonal expansion index was calculated for each public chain from normalized within-repertoire ranks of inferred template counts. In a later analysis, generation probabilities were computed with a VDJ recombination model fitted to out-of-frame rearrangements, and the resulting probabilities were checked against IGoR. In a later analysis, hypergeometric tests were used to score TCR-TCR, TCR-HLA and TCR-CMV co-occurrence, with a repertoire-size bias correction applied to TCR pairs. False discovery rates were estimated in a later analysis by permuting HLA or CMV assignments 20 times. In a later analysis, co-occurring TCRs were grouped with DBSCAN, and TCRdist sequence similarity was added when clustering was performed within HLA-allele-positive subsets. Co-occurrence clustering excluded repertoires with fewer than 30,000 or more than 120,000 public chains, plus five with anomalous nucleotide sharing. TCRdb's version of the immuneACCESS table is confined to in-frame rearrangements and falls short of the full clone set. An unresolved V gene accounts for under half of the shortfall where checked; the remainder is of unknown origin. V and J calls and clone size are as listed in that table; D and trimming were resolved from the DNA. The table for this sample lists under 70,000 clones. The leading ten clones occupy approximately 10% of the sample.

The germline V gene gives CDR1 as MNHEY and CDR2 as SVGAGI. V loses 8 bases of germline sequence and J loses 5 bases, and the interval between the two ends is 18 bases. The CDR3 covers 14 residues, taking in both the cysteine and the phenylalanine. Only the CDR3 part of the read is kept: 42 bases, read in frame from the first base. In the case of this clone: Its antigen is still unknown.

Source material: PBMCs. The rearrangement combines TRBV6-5 with TRBJ1-1; a tentative D call is TRBD1 (5 bases match). The receptor was derived from a man aged 50 or older in good health and CMV-seropositive. The DNA reads TGTGCCAGCGCCAGGGCAGGGAGGTTAACTGAAGCTTTCTTT. It translates as CASARAGRLTEAFF.